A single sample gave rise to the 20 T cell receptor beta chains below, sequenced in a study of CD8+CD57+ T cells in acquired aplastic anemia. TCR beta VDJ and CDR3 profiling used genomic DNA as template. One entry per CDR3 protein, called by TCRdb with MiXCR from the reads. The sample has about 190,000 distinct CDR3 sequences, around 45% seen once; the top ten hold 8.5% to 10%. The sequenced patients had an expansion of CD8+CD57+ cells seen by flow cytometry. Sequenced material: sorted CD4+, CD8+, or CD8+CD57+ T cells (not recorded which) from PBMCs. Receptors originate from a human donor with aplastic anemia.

Here the CDR3 DNA reads TGTGCCAGCAGCTATGGACAGGGTAGCACAGATACGCAGTATTTT. Amino acid sequence: CASSYGQGSTDTQYF. This chain uses TRBV5-4 with TRBJ2-3, with TRBD1 matching 8 bases. Trimming cost V 3 bases and J 0 bases; bases outside gene matches: 3. The germline CDR1 and CDR2 sequences are SGHNT and YYREEE (reference sequence). CDR3 length equals 15 residues.

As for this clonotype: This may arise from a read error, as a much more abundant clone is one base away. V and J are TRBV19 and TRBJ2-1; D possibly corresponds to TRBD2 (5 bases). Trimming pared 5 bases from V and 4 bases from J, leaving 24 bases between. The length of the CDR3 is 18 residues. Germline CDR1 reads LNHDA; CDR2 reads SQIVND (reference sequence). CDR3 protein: CASSAPGSRSLNYNEQFF. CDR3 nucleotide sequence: TGTGCCAGTAGTGCACCGGGGAGCAGGAGCCTCAATTACAATGAGCAGTTCTTC. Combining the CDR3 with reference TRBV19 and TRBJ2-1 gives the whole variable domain DGGITQSPKYLFRKEGQNVTLSCEQNLNHDAMYWYRQDPGQGLRLIYYSQIVNDFQKGDIAEGYSVSREKKESFPLTVTSAQKNPTAFYLCASSAPGSRSLNYNEQFFGPGTRLTVL.

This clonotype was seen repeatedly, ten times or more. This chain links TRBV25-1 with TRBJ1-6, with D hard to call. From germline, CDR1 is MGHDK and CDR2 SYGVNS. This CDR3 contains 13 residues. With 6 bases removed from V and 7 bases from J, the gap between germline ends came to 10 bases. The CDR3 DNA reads TGTGCCAGCAGGCAAGATCCCAATTCACCCCTCCACTTT. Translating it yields CASRQDPNSPLHF.

The CDR3 coding sequence is TGTGCCAGCAGTGGCAACGTGGATGAGCAGTTCTTC. It translates to CASSGNVDEQFF. This chain uses TRBV25-1 with TRBJ2-1; D is uncertain. Deletions cut 4 bases from V and 8 bases from J, with 9 bases between. This CDR3 is built from 12 residues. Germline CDR1 reads MGHDK; CDR2 reads SYGVNS.

CDR3 DNA: TGCAGCGTTGACCCAATGAACACTGAAGCTTTCTTT. Protein sequence: CSVDPMNTEAFF. The chain carries TRBV29-1 and TRBJ1-1; D remains ambiguous. CDR1 and CDR2 (germline): SQVTM, ANQGSEA. V lost 3 bases to trimming and J lost 0 bases, with 5 bases between them. The CDR3 covers 12 residues.

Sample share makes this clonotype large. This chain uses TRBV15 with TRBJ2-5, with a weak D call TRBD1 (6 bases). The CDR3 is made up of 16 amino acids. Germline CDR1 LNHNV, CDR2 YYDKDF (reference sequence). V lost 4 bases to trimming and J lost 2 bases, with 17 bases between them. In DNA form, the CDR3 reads TGTGCCACCAGCACGGGCACATGGACAGAGCAAGAGACCCAGTACTTC. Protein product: CATSTGTWTEQETQYF. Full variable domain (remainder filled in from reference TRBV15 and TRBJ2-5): DAMVIQNPRYQVTQFGKPVTLSCSQTLNHNVMYWYQQKSSQAPKLLFHYYDKDFNNEADTPDNFQSRRPNTSFCFLDIRSPGLGDTAMYLCATSTGTWTEQETQYFGPGTRLLVL.

Here the CDR3 reads CASSAGVDEQYF. CDR3 in DNA: TGTGCCAGCAGCGCGGGAGTCGACGAGCAGTACTTC. V gene TRBV7-3 combines with J gene TRBJ2-7; the match to TRBD2 covers 7 bases. This CDR3 has 12 residues. Trimming took 5 bases from V and 5 from J; bases not matched to a gene: 3. Germline CDR1 is SGHTA and CDR2 is FQGTGA.

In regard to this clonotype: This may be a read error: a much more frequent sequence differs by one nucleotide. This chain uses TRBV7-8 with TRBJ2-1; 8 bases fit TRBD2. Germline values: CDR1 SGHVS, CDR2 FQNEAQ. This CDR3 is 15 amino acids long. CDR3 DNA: TGTGTCAGCAGCTTGTATGAGCGGGAGTCCCATGAGCAGTTCTTC. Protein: CVSSLYERESHEQFF. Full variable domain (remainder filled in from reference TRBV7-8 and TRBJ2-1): GAGVSQSPRYKVAKRGQDVALRCDPISGHVSLFWYQQALGQGPEFLTYFQNEAQLDKSGLPSDRFFAERPEGSVSTLKIQRTQQEDSAVYLCVSSLYERESHEQFFGPGTRLTVL.

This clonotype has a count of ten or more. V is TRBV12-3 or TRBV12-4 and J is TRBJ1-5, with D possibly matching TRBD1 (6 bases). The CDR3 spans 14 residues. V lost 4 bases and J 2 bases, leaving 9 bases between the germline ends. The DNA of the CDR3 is TGTGCCAGCAGTTCGACAGGTCGCAATCAGCCCCAGCATTTT. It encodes CASSSTGRNQPQHF.

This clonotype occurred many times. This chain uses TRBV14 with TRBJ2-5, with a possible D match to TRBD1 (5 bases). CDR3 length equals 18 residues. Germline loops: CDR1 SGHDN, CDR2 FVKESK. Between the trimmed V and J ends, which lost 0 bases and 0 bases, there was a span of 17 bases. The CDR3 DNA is TGTGCCAGCAGCCAAGATAGTACCAGGCGGACATACCAAGAGACCCAGTACTTC. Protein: CASSQDSTRRTYQETQYF.

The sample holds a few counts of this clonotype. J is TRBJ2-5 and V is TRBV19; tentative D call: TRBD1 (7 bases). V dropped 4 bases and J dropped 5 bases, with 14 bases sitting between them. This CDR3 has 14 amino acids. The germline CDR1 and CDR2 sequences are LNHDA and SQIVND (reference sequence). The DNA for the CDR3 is TGTGCCAGTAGTAGGAGGGGGCGGACGGAGACCCAGTACTTC. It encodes CASSRRGRTETQYF.

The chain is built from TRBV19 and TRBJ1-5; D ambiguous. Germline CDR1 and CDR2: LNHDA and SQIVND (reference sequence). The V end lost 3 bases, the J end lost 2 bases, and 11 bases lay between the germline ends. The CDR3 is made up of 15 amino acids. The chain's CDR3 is CASSIIEKGNQPQHF. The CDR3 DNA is TGTGCCAGTAGTATTATAGAGAAGGGCAATCAGCCCCAGCATTTT. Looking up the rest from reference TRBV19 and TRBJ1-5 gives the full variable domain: DGGITQSPKYLFRKEGQNVTLSCEQNLNHDAMYWYRQDPGQGLRLIYYSQIVNDFQKGDIAEGYSVSREKKESFPLTVTSAQKNPTAFYLCASSIIEKGNQPQHFGDGTRLSIL.

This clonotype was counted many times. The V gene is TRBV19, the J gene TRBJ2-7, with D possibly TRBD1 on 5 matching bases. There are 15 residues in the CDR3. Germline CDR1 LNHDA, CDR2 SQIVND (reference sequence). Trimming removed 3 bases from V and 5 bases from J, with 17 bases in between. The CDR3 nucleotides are TGTGCCAGTAGTATTTCCCCAGGGCTAGAGAACGAGCAGTACTTC. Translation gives CASSISPGLENEQYF.

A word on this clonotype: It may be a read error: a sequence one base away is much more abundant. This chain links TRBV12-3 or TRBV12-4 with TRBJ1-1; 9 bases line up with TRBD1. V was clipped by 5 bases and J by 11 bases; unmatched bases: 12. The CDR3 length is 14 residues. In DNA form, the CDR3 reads TGTGCCAGCAGTGGACATGTGACAGGGGGTCGGGCTTTCTTT. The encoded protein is CASSGHVTGGRAFF.

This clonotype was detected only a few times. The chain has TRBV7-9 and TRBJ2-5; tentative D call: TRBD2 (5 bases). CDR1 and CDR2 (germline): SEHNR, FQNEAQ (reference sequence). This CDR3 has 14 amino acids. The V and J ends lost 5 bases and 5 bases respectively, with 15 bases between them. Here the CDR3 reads CASSSGGSWETQYF. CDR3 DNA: TGTGCCAGCAGCAGCGGAGGAAGTTGGGAGACCCAGTACTTC. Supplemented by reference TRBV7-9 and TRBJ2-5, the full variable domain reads DTGVSQNPRHKITKRGQNVTFRCDPISEHNRLYWYRQTLGQGPEFLTYFQNEAQLEKSRLLSDRFSAERPKGSFSTLEIQRTEQGDSAMYLCASSSGGSWETQYFGPGTRLLVL.

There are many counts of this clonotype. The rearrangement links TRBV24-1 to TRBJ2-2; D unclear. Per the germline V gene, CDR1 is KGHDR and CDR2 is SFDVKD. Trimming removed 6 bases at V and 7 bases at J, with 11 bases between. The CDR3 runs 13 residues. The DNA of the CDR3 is TGTGCCACCAGTCCCTGGGGTAGCGGGGAGCTGTTTTTT. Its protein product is CATSPWGSGELFF.

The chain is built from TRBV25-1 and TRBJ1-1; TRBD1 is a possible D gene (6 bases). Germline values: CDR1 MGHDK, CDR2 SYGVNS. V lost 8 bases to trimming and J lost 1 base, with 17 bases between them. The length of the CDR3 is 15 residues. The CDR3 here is CASGLLGGANTEAFF. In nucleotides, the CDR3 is TGTGCCAGCGGACTCCTTGGGGGGGCGAACACTGAAGCTTTCTTT.

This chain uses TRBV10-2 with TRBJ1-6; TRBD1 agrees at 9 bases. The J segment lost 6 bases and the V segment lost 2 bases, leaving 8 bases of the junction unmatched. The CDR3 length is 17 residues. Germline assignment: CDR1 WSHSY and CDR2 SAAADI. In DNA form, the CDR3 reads TGCGCCAGCAGTGAGAGGGGACAGGGAACCTCTAATTCACCCCTCCACTTT. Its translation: CASSERGQGTSNSPLHF.

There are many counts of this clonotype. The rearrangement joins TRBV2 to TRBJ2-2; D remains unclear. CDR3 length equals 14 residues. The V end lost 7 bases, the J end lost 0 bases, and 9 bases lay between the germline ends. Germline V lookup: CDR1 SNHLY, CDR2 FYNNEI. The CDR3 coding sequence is TGTGCCAGCAAGTATGTCGCGAACACCGGGGAGCTGTTTTTT. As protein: CASKYVANTGELFF. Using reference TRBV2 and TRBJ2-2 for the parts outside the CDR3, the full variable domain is EPEVTQTPSHQVTQMGQEVILRCVPISNHLYFYWYRQILGQKVEFLVSFYNNEISEKSEIFDDQFSVERPDGSNFTLKIRSTKLEDSAMYFCASKYVANTGELFFGEGSRLTVL.

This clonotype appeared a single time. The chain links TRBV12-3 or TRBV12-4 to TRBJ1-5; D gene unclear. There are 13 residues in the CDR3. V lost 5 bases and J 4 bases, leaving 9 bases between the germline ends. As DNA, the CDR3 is TGTGCCAGCAGTGCACTGGAGAATCAGCCCCAGCATTTT. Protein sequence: CASSALENQPQHF.